This T cell receptor (beta chain) was observed in a study of blood T cell repertoires in COVID-19. Overall study context: Samples representing acute and convalescent COVID-19 were sourced from the United States, Italy and Spain. The cDNA or gDNA used as material had been derived from T cells, B-cell-depleted T cells, or PBMCs.

Between the trimmed V and J ends, which lost 0 bases and 4 bases, there was a span of 9 bases. The CDR3 spans 15 residues. Germline values: CDR1 LGHNA, CDR2 YSLEER. Methods used by the authors: Using reference gene primer amplification, nucleated cell counts were estimated. Repertoires were generated with immunoSEQ multiplex PCR, while TCRdb's copy carries only in-frame clones and drops some. V, J and clone size are taken as reported in that table, and D and trimming were inferred from the DNA itself. The data hold about 30,000 clones, with about 65% observed a single time. The chain couples TRBV4-3 to TRBJ2-2; D is unclear. The receptor's source is a human donor in a cohort sampled during active COVID-19. The sample was peripheral blood. CDR3 sequence (DNA): TGCGCCAGCAGCCAAGACAGCAGGCCCACCGGGGAGCTGTTTTTT. This sequence encodes CASSQDSRPTGELFF.